Listed below are T cell receptor beta chains from one sample, sequenced in a study of cytomegalovirus exposure and HLA in healthy donors. Method: immunoSEQ multiplex PCR; TCRdb's copy keeps in-frame clones and lacks some. The data hold around 67,000 clones, with 85% to 90% observed a single time. Sequenced material: PBMCs. The receptors derive from a woman in her 30s in good health and CMV-seropositive. Both conserved end residues are part of each CDR3. A D gene is named only where the DNA matches it firmly. Not every row has a clone size; where given, it reads once, few, many or a size class.

V: TRBV2
size: -
J: TRBJ2-1
length: 14
D: -
CDR3: CASGVLTSEDEQFF
DNA: TGTGCCAGCGGAGTCCTTACGTCGGAGGATGAGCAGTTCTTC

V: TRBV7-9
size: once
J: TRBJ2-1
length: 15
D: -
CDR3: CASSTSGTQGNEQFF
DNA: TGTGCCAGCAGCACTTCCGGGACTCAAGGCAATGAGCAGTTCTTC

V: TRBV27
size: -
J: TRBJ2-1
length: 15
D: TRBD2
CDR3: CASSSAGVGYNEQFF
DNA: TGTGCCAGCAGTTCCGCGGGAGTAGGATACAATGAGCAGTTCTTC

V: TRBV30
size: -
J: TRBJ2-7
length: 13
D: TRBD2
CDR3: CAWSTSAVYEQYF
DNA: TGTGCCTGGAGTACTAGCGCAGTCTACGAGCAGTACTTC

V: TRBV6-1
size: few
J: TRBJ1-1
length: 15
D: -
CDR3: CASSERFGMNTEAFF
DNA: TGTGCCAGCAGTGAAAGGTTCGGGATGAACACTGAAGCTTTCTTT

V: TRBV7-2
size: once
J: TRBJ2-7
length: 15
D: TRBD2
CDR3: CASSLDPSGGIEQYF
DNA: TGTGCCAGCAGCTTAGATCCTAGCGGGGGGATCGAGCAGTACTTC

V: TRBV5-6
size: -
J: TRBJ2-3
length: 14
D: -
CDR3: CASSLREGTDTQYF
DNA: TGTGCCAGCAGCTTGAGGGAGGGCACAGATACGCAGTATTTT

V: TRBV10-2
size: -
J: TRBJ2-7
length: 15
D: TRBD1
CDR3: CASSPATGGSYEQYF
DNA: TGCGCCAGCAGCCCCGCGACAGGGGGCTCCTACGAGCAGTACTTC

V: TRBV27
size: -
J: TRBJ1-2
length: 14
D: -
CDR3: CASSRGYANYGYTF
DNA: TGTGCCAGCAGTCGAGGATACGCTAACTATGGCTACACCTTC

V: TRBV11-2
size: -
J: TRBJ2-7
length: 13
D: TRBD1
CDR3: CASSPVGGGEQYF
DNA: TGTGCCAGCAGCCCAGTAGGGGGCGGCGAGCAGTACTTC

V: TRBV7-9
size: -
J: TRBJ2-5
length: 18
D: -
CDR3: CASSLVSSHSGRQETQYF
DNA: TGTGCCAGCAGCTTAGTATCATCGCACAGTGGGCGTCAAGAGACCCAGTACTTC

V: TRBV10-1
size: -
J: TRBJ2-2
length: 16
D: -
CDR3: CASSDPGSGKPGELFF
DNA: TGCGCCAGCAGCGATCCCGGATCCGGGAAGCCCGGGGAGCTGTTTTTT

V: TRBV21-1
size: -
J: TRBJ2-7
length: 14
D: -
CDR3: CASSTRTGGGEQYF
DNA: TGTGCCAGCAGCACCCGGACAGGGGGAGGCGAGCAGTACTTC

V: TRBV27
size: -
J: TRBJ1-2
length: 13
D: TRBD1
CDR3: CASSWDRLYGYTF
DNA: TGTGCCAGCAGTTGGGACAGGCTCTATGGCTACACCTTC

V: TRBV16
size: -
J: TRBJ2-2
length: 16
D: -
CDR3: CASSQYSDSYTGELFF
DNA: TGTGCCAGCAGCCAGTACTCGGACTCATACACCGGGGAGCTGTTTTTT

V: TRBV25-1
size: -
J: TRBJ2-1
length: 18
D: TRBD2
CDR3: CASTPGTSGTSSYNEQFF
DNA: TGTGCCAGCACTCCGGGGACTAGCGGGACGTCCTCCTACAATGAGCAGTTCTTC

V: TRBV2
size: -
J: TRBJ2-7
length: 16
D: -
CDR3: CASNPSRTGRTYEQYF
DNA: TGTGCCAGCAACCCCTCCCGCACAGGCCGTACCTACGAGCAGTACTTC

V: TRBV6-6
size: -
J: TRBJ1-5
length: 12
D: -
CDR3: CASSSEGQPQHF
DNA: TGTGCCAGCAGTTCGGAGGGACAGCCCCAGCATTTT

V: TRBV15
size: -
J: TRBJ1-4
length: 13
D: -
CDR3: CATSTGGYEKLFF
DNA: TGTGCCACCAGCACGGGGGGCTATGAAAAACTGTTTTTT

V: TRBV29-1
size: -
J: TRBJ2-7
length: 13
D: -
CDR3: CSVVSQGTYEQYF
DNA: TGCAGCGTTGTGTCGCAGGGGACCTACGAGCAGTACTTC

V: TRBV5-1
size: -
J: TRBJ2-7
length: 16
D: TRBD2
CDR3: CASSSIGTRVSYEQYF
DNA: TGCGCCAGCAGCTCGATCGGGACTAGGGTCTCCTACGAGCAGTACTTC

V: TRBV19
size: -
J: TRBJ2-7
length: 14
D: TRBD1
CDR3: CASSYGTGLYEQYF
DNA: TGTGCCAGTAGCTACGGGACAGGCCTGTACGAGCAGTACTTC

V: TRBV2
size: -
J: TRBJ1-1
length: 13
D: -
CDR3: CASSDEGNTEAFF
DNA: TGTGCCAGCAGTGACGAGGGGAACACTGAAGCTTTCTTT

V: TRBV19
size: -
J: TRBJ1-2
length: 14
D: TRBD1
CDR3: CASNRQRTGHGYTF
DNA: TGTGCCAGTAACCGCCAACGGACAGGGCATGGCTACACCTTC

V: TRBV6-4
size: -
J: TRBJ2-7
length: 15
D: TRBD2
CDR3: CASSDQYGRAHEQYF
DNA: TGTGCCAGCAGTGATCAGTACGGGAGGGCCCACGAGCAGTACTTC

V: TRBV16
size: -
J: TRBJ1-2
length: 14
D: TRBD1
CDR3: CASSQSRTGSRHTF
DNA: TGTGCCAGCAGCCAATCCCGGACAGGGTCCCGACACACCTTC

V: TRBV19
size: -
J: TRBJ1-4
length: 14
D: -
CDR3: CASSPPSVREKLFF
DNA: TGTGCCAGTAGTCCTCCCAGCGTTCGTGAAAAACTGTTTTTT

V: TRBV7-6
size: -
J: TRBJ2-2
length: 15
D: TRBD1
CDR3: CASSSRDRFTGELFF
DNA: TGTGCCAGCAGCTCCCGGGACAGATTCACCGGGGAGCTGTTTTTT

V: TRBV2
size: -
J: TRBJ1-2
length: 13
D: -
CDR3: CASSEGENYGYTF
DNA: TGTGCCAGCAGTGAAGGGGAGAACTATGGCTACACCTTC

V: TRBV27
size: -
J: TRBJ2-7
length: 13
D: TRBD1
CDR3: CASRGDSDYEQYF
DNA: TGTGCCAGCAGAGGGGACAGTGACTACGAGCAGTACTTC

V: TRBV6-6
size: -
J: TRBJ1-3
length: 15
D: -
CDR3: CASSFPESSGNTIYF
DNA: TGTGCCAGCAGTTTCCCCGAGAGCTCTGGAAACACCATATATTTT

V: TRBV5-4
size: -
J: TRBJ2-5
length: 15
D: -
CDR3: CASSLVTTVQETQYF
DNA: TGTGCCAGCAGCTTGGTTACGACAGTCCAAGAGACCCAGTACTTC

V: TRBV5-1
size: -
J: TRBJ1-4
length: 17
D: TRBD1
CDR3: CASSVGTASATNEKLFF
DNA: TGCGCCAGCAGCGTGGGGACAGCTTCTGCAACTAATGAAAAACTGTTTTTT

V: TRBV5-4
size: -
J: TRBJ2-5
length: 17
D: TRBD2
CDR3: CASSLGTSGRRRETQYF
DNA: TGTGCCAGCAGCTTGGGGACTAGCGGGAGGAGGAGGGAGACCCAGTACTTC

V: TRBV2
size: once
J: TRBJ1-2
length: 11
D: -
CDR3: CASRRDYGYTF
DNA: TGTGCCTCCCGCAGGGACTATGGCTACACCTTC

V: TRBV19
size: few
J: TRBJ2-5
length: 15
D: -
CDR3: CASSPPGGGRETQYF
DNA: TGTGCCAGTAGCCCCCCCGGGGGCGGGAGAGAGACCCAGTACTTC

V: TRBV5-1
size: -
J: TRBJ2-2
length: 16
D: -
CDR3: CASSPVAPTNTGELFF
DNA: TGCGCCAGCAGCCCCGTAGCACCTACGAACACCGGGGAGCTGTTTTTT

V: TRBV10-1
size: few
J: TRBJ2-3
length: 16
D: TRBD2
CDR3: CASSERTSGRTDTQYF
DNA: TGCGCCAGCAGTGAGAGGACTAGCGGGAGGACAGATACGCAGTATTTT

V: TRBV2
size: once
J: TRBJ2-3
length: 12
D: -
CDR3: CASTRSTDTQYF
DNA: TGTGCCAGCACCCGGAGCACAGATACGCAGTATTTT

V: TRBV6-1
size: -
J: TRBJ2-1
length: 15
D: TRBD2
CDR3: CASSDWTSGSNEQFF
DNA: TGTGCCAGCAGTGACTGGACTAGCGGGAGTAATGAGCAGTTCTTC

V: TRBV7-9
size: few
J: TRBJ1-4
length: 14
D: -
CDR3: CASSLQGINEKLFF
DNA: TGTGCCAGCAGCTTACAGGGTATTAATGAAAAACTGTTTTTT

V: TRBV7-2
size: -
J: TRBJ1-1
length: 15
D: TRBD1
CDR3: CASSFNVAGGTGAFF
DNA: TGTGCCAGCAGCTTCAACGTCGCAGGGGGTACGGGAGCTTTCTTT

V: TRBV28
size: -
J: TRBJ2-5
length: 15
D: TRBD2
CDR3: CASRATSGGQETQYF
DNA: TGTGCCAGCAGGGCGACTAGCGGGGGGCAAGAGACCCAGTACTTC

V: TRBV19
size: -
J: TRBJ1-1
length: 13
D: TRBD1
CDR3: CASNNRGNTEAFF
DNA: TGTGCCAGTAACAACAGGGGGAACACTGAAGCTTTCTTT

V: TRBV7-8
size: -
J: TRBJ2-3
length: 14
D: -
CDR3: CASSPTTSSDTQYF
DNA: TGTGCCAGCAGCCCAACGACTAGTTCGGATACGCAGTATTTT

V: TRBV5-4
size: -
J: TRBJ2-2
length: 17
D: TRBD2
CDR3: CASSSRGAGGPVGELFF
DNA: TGTGCCAGCAGCTCCCGGGGGGCGGGAGGGCCTGTCGGGGAGCTGTTTTTT

V: TRBV2
size: -
J: TRBJ1-1
length: 15
D: -
CDR3: CASSESMNRPTEAFF
DNA: TGTGCCAGCAGTGAATCTATGAACAGGCCCACTGAAGCTTTCTTT

V: TRBV6-1
size: -
J: TRBJ1-5
length: 16
D: TRBD1
CDR3: CASSGVLGQGNQPQHF
DNA: TGTGCCAGCAGTGGGGTATTGGGACAGGGGAATCAGCCCCAGCATTTT

V: TRBV6-1
size: few
J: TRBJ2-7
length: 12
D: TRBD1
CDR3: CASRDLTGPYYF
DNA: TGTGCCAGCAGGGATTTGACAGGGCCCTACTACTTC

V: TRBV5-1
size: -
J: TRBJ1-2
length: 17
D: -
CDR3: CASSLGQDRENRYGYTF
DNA: TGCGCCAGCAGCTTGGGGCAGGATCGAGAAAATCGATATGGCTACACCTTC

V: TRBV28
size: -
J: TRBJ2-7
length: 15
D: TRBD1
CDR3: CASSLIDRGPNEQYF
DNA: TGTGCCAGCAGTTTAATCGACAGGGGCCCTAACGAGCAGTACTTC

V: TRBV28
size: -
J: TRBJ1-4
length: 16
D: -
CDR3: CASSSGGAATNEKLFF
DNA: TGTGCCAGCAGCTCCGGGGGGGCAGCAACTAATGAAAAACTGTTTTTT